A selection of T cell receptor beta chains follows, all from one sample in a study of T cells after posttransplantation cyclophosphamide. The protocol was immunoSEQ multiplex PCR, while the TCRdb copy is restricted to in-frame clones and leaves out a portion. The table has 1,500 to 2,000 clones, around four fifths seen once. Sample: CD8+ T cells sorted from bone marrow. These receptors originate from a woman in her forties or fifties in good health and a related stem cell transplant donor. The CDR3 runs from the conserved cysteine through the conserved F or W. The order of the fields is CDR3 length, J gene, D gene, V gene, CDR3 protein, CDR3 DNA. D genes are given only for firm matches.

15 TRBJ2-2 TRBD1 TRBV29-1 CSALSGQGDHGELFF TGCAGCGCCCTGTCGGGACAGGGAGATCACGGGGAGCTGTTTTTT
19 TRBJ2-3 TRBD2 TRBV13 CASSLESGGRSVYTDTQYF TGTGCCAGCAGCTTAGAGTCCGGCGGGAGGTCGGTGTACACAGATACGCAGTATTTT
14 TRBJ1-5 . TRBV11-3 CASSPGGNNQPQHF TGTGCCAGCAGCCCGGGAGGGAACAATCAGCCCCAGCATTTT
15 TRBJ2-5 . TRBV12-5 CASGFWSGGEETQYF TGTGCTAGTGGTTTTTGGTCTGGAGGAGAGGAGACCCAGTACTTC
15 TRBJ1-6 TRBD1 TRBV9 CASSFPGQVDSPLHF TGTGCCAGCAGCTTCCCGGGACAGGTGGATTCACCCCTCCACTTT
16 TRBJ1-1 TRBD1 TRBV28 CATTGTGLTINTEAFF TGTGCCACCACAGGGACAGGGCTTACTATTAACACTGAAGCTTTCTTT
18 TRBJ2-2 TRBD2 TRBV9 CASSVGGLAGGTTGELFF TGTGCCAGCAGCGTAGGAGGACTAGCGGGAGGGACCACCGGGGAGCTGTTTTTT
14 TRBJ2-7 TRBD2 TRBV7-2 CASSLGGGLYEQYF TGTGCCAGCAGCTTAGGCGGGGGGCTCTACGAGCAGTACTTC
14 TRBJ1-2 TRBD1 TRBV27 CASRRDRNNYGYTF TGTGCCAGCAGACGGGACAGGAATAACTATGGCTACACCTTC
12 TRBJ2-1 . TRBV4-1 CASSQRGSEQFF TGCGCCAGCAGTCAAAGGGGGTCTGAGCAGTTCTTC
14 TRBJ1-1 . TRBV30 CAYAVSTGNTEAFF TGTGCCTACGCGGTTTCTACAGGGAACACTGAAGCTTTCTTT
14 TRBJ2-7 . TRBV30 CAWSIGGPEYEQYF TGTGCCTGGAGTATTGGAGGGCCCGAGTACGAGCAGTACTTC
15 TRBJ1-1 . TRBV28 CASRWAAAFNTEAFF TGTGCCAGCCGATGGGCAGCGGCCTTTAACACTGAAGCTTTCTTT